Below, one T cell receptor beta chain is given with its context. The data derive from a study of T-cell reconstitution after alpha-beta-depleted transplantation in children. The ends lost 1 base at V and 5 bases at J; junction bases unmatched: 3. This CDR3 has 16 residues. Looked up from germline, CDR1 is LNHNV and CDR2 is YYDKDF (reference sequence). Construction of the TCRbeta library involved unique molecular identifiers. Each CDR3 protein is one row after TCRdb ran MiXCR on the PCR reads. The table shows some 110,000 distinct CDR3 sequences, with around 10% occurring only once. This clonotype originated in a boy aged 2 to 10 with acute lymphoblastic leukemia, due to receive a stem cell transplant. This chain connects TRBV15 to TRBJ2-1; 12 nucleotides agree with TRBD2. The sequencing used PBMCs, collected before TCRalphabeta/CD19-depleted stem cell transplant. CDR3 residues: CATSRVTSGRHNEQFF. The CDR3 region has the DNA TGTGCCACCAGCAGAGTGACTAGCGGGAGACACAATGAGCAGTTCTTC.